A single sample is the source of the 12 T cell receptor beta chains below, sequenced in a study of spatial heterogeneity in lung cancer. Noted time point: blood at routine non-recurrence follow-up after resection. TCRdb re-called the 5' RACE reads through MiXCR, storing one row per CDR3 protein. The sample yields 35,000 to 55,000 distinct CDR3 sequences, approximately 12% seen once. Here the sequenced sample was PBMCs, taken at follow-up. Receptors originate from a male donor with early-stage non-small cell lung cancer.

This clonotype appeared many times. The gene calls are TRBV28 and TRBJ1-1; no clear D. The length of the CDR3 is 11 residues. V was cut by 6 bases and J by 1 base, with 3 bases left in between. The V gene's germline CDR1 is MDHEN and CDR2 SYDVKM. CDR3 nucleotide sequence: TGTGCCAGCAGGCAGAACACTGAAGCTTTCTTT. Its protein is CASRQNTEAFF.

This clonotype came up many times. This chain connects TRBV27 to TRBJ1-6; D remains ambiguous. This CDR3 region has 16 residues. V was pared by 3 bases and J by 4 bases, with 13 bases between. The V gene's germline CDR1 is MNHEY and CDR2 SMNVEV (reference sequence). The chain's CDR3 is CASSFFGSLYNSPLHF. The DNA of the CDR3 is TGTGCCAGCAGTTTCTTCGGGTCCCTTTATAATTCACCCCTCCACTTT.

V gene TRBV12-3 or TRBV12-4 combines with J gene TRBJ2-2, with D tentatively TRBD2 (5 bases). The CDR3 extends over 13 amino acids. Trimming took off 8 bases at V and 4 bases at J, with 11 bases between the two ends. CDR3 sequence reads: CASGGGITGELFF. The CDR3 coding sequence is TGTGCCAGCGGCGGAGGTATCACCGGGGAGCTGTTTTTT.

This clonotype was seen ten or more times. The rearrangement links TRBV19 to TRBJ2-1; D unresolved. Germline CDR1 is LNHDA and CDR2 is SQIVND (reference sequence). The CDR3 loop spans 12 amino acids. Trimming left V 8 bases short and J 4 bases short, with 9 bases between. The CDR3 nucleotides read TGTGCCAGTGGGCTGAAGTACAATGAGCAGTTCTTC. Protein product: CASGLKYNEQFF.

There are many counts of this clonotype. V usage is TRBV12-3 or TRBV12-4 and J usage is TRBJ2-1, with unresolved D. This CDR3 region has 14 residues. Trimming left V 5 bases short and J 5 bases short, with 13 bases between. The CDR3 nucleotides are TGTGCCAGCAGTCATACTCTGAACCACAATGAGCAGTTCTTC. This encodes CASSHTLNHNEQFF.

The chain combines TRBV3-1 with TRBJ2-1, with 9 positions matching TRBD2. The CDR3 has 16 residues. CDR1 LGHDT and CDR2 YNNKEL come from the germline V gene (reference sequence). After removal of 0 bases from V and 6 bases from J, the junction contained 6 bases not matched to a gene. In DNA form, the CDR3 reads TGTGCCAGCAGCCAAGAAGGAGCGGGAGGAATCAATGAGCAGTTCTTC. It is translated as CASSQEGAGGINEQFF.

The sample holds a few counts of this clonotype. This chain connects TRBV4-1 to TRBJ2-1, with 7 bases identical to TRBD2. The germline V gene has CDR1 MGHRA and CDR2 YSYEKL. The trim removed 2 bases at V and 1 base at J, leaving 5 bases unmatched. The CDR3 contains 16 residues. CDR3: CASSQPLATSYNEQFF. CDR3 DNA: TGCGCCAGCAGCCAACCACTAGCGACATCCTACAATGAGCAGTTCTTC.

The sample holds many counts of this clonotype. V gene TRBV24-1 combines with J gene TRBJ2-3; D is unclear. The V end was cut by 2 bases, the J end by 6 bases, with 11 bases between. CDR3 length: 14 residues. Germline V CDR1 and CDR2: KGHDR, SFDVKD. The CDR3 nucleotides read TGTGCCACCAGTGATTCAGGCTACGGGGATACGCAGTATTTT. It specifies CATSDSGYGDTQYF.

This clonotype was detected many times. The chain employs TRBV9 and TRBJ1-2, with D tentatively TRBD1 (5 bases). V was trimmed by 4 bases and J by 4 bases, leaving 17 bases between them. The V gene's germline CDR1 is SGDLS and CDR2 YYNGEE. The CDR3 runs 15 residues. The CDR3 DNA is TGTGCCAGCAGCCTACGCCCTGGGGGACCCTATGGCTACACCTTC. Encoded protein: CASSLRPGGPYGYTF.

The chain joins TRBV11-2 to TRBJ2-7; no clear D gene. The CDR3 runs to 13 residues. Looked up from germline, CDR1 is SGHAT and CDR2 is FQNNGV. V lost 1 base to trimming and J lost 4 bases, with 8 bases between them. CDR3: CASSLVSGYEQYF. The CDR3 DNA reads TGTGCCAGCAGCTTAGTTTCGGGTTACGAGCAGTACTTC. The full variable domain, its missing parts supplied by reference TRBV11-2 and TRBJ2-7, is EAGVAQSPRYKIIEKRQSVAFWCNPISGHATLYWYQQILGQGPKLLIQFQNNGVVDDSQLPKDRFSAERLKGVDSTLKIQPAKLEDSAVYLCASSLVSGYEQYFGPGTRLTVT.

This clonotype was found many times. The genes are TRBV13 and TRBJ1-1, with D unresolved. Germline CDR1 is PRHDT and CDR2 is FYEKMQ (reference sequence). This CDR3 is built from 12 residues. Trimming took off 5 bases at V and 4 bases at J, with 8 bases between the two ends. The DNA of the CDR3 is TGTGCCAGCAGCACTACGGCCACTGAAGCTTTCTTT. Protein: CASSTTATEAFF.

This clonotype was observed at least ten times. The chain combines TRBV5-1 with TRBJ2-2; D may match TRBD1 or TRBD2 (7 bases each). The CDR3 spans 16 residues. The V and J ends lost 4 bases and 1 base respectively, with 14 bases between them. CDR1 SGHRS and CDR2 YFSETQ come from the germline V gene. CDR3 sequence reads: CASSVGGTVNTGELFF. The CDR3 DNA sequence: TGCGCCAGCAGCGTGGGAGGGACAGTGAACACCGGGGAGCTGTTTTTT.